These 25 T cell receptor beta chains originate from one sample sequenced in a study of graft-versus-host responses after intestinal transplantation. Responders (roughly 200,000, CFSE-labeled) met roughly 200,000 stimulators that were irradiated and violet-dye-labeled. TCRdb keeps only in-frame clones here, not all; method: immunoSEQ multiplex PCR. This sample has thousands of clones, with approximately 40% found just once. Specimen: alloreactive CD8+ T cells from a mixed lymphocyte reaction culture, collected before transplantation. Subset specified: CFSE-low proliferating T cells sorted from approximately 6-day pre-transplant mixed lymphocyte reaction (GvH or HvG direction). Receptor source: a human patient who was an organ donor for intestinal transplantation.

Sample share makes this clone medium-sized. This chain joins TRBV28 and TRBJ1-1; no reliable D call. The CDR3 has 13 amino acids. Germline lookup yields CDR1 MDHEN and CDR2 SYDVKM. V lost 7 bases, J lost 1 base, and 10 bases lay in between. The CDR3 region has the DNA TGTGCCAGCACCTTGCGGGAGAACACTGAAGCTTTCTTT. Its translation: CASTLRENTEAFF.

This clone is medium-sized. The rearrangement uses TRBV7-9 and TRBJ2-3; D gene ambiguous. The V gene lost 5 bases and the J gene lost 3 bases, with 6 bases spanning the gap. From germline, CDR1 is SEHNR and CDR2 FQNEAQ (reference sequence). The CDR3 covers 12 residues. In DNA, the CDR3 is TGTGCCAGCAGCCTGAGAACAGATACGCAGTATTTT. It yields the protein CASSLRTDTQYF.

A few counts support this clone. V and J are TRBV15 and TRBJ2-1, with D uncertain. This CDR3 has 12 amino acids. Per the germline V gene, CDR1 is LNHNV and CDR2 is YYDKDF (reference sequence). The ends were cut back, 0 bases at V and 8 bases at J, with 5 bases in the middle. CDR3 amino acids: CATSRDLDEQFF. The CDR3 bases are TGTGCCACCAGCAGAGATCTTGATGAGCAGTTCTTC.

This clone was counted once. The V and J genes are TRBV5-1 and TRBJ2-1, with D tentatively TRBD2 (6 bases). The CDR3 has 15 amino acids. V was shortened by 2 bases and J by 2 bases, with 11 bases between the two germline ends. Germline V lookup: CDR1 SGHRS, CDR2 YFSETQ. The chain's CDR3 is CASSFRRETYNEQFF. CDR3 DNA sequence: TGCGCCAGCAGCTTTCGGCGGGAAACCTACAATGAGCAGTTCTTC.

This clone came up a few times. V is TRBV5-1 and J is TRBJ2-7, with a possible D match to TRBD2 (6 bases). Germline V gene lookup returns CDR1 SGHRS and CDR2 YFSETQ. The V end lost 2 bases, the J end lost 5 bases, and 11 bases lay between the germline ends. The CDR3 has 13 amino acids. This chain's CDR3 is CASSFGGTHEQYF. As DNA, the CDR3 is TGCGCCAGCAGCTTTGGCGGGACCCACGAGCAGTACTTC.

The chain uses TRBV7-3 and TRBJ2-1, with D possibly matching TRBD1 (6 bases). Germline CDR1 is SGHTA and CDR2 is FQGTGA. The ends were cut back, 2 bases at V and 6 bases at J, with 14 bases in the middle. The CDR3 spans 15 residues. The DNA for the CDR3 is TGTGCCAGCAGCTTATCAGGGGTTAGAAGCAATGAGCAGTTCTTC. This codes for CASSLSGVRSNEQFF.

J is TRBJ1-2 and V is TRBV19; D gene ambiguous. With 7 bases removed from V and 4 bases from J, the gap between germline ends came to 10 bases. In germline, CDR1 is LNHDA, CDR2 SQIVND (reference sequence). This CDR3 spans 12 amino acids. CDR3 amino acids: CASTLRGYGYTF. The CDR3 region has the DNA TGTGCCAGTACTCTGCGGGGCTATGGCTACACCTTC.

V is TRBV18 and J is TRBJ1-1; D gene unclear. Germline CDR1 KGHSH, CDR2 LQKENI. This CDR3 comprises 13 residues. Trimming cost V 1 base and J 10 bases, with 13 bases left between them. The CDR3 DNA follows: TGTGCCAGCTCACCACGGAAAGGCCAGCGAGCTTTCTTT. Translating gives CASSPRKGQRAFF. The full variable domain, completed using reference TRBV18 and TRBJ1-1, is NAGVMQNPRHLVRRRGQEARLRCSPMKGHSHVYWYRQLPEEGLKFMVYLQKENIIDESGMPKERFSAEFPKEGPSILRIQQVVRGDSAAYFCASSPRKGQRAFFGQGTRLTVV.

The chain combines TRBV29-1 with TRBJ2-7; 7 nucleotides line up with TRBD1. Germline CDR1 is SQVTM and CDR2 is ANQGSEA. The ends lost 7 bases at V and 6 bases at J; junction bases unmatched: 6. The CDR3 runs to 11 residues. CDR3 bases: TGCAGCGCCTTGGACAGGCGCGAGCAGTACTTC. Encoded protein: CSALDRREQYF.

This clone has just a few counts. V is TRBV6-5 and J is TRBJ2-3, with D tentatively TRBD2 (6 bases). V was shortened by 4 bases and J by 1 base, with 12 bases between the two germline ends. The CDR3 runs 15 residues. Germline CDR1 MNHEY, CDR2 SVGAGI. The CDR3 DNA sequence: TGTGCCAGCAGTTTAATGCCGGGAGGCACAGATACGCAGTATTTT. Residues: CASSLMPGGTDTQYF.

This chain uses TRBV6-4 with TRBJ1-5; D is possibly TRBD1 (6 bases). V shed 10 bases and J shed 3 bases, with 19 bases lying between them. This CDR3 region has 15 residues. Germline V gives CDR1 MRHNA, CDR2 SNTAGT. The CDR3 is CATSGGHDLNQPQHF. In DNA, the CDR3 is TGTGCCACTTCGGGGGGGCACGATCTCAATCAGCCCCAGCATTTT.

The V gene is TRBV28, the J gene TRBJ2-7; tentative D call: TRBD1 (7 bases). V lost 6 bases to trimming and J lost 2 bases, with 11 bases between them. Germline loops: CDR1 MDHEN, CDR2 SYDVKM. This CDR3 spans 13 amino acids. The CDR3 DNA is TGTGCCAGCAGGTTCAGGGGGGCCTACGAGCAGTACTTC. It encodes CASRFRGAYEQYF.

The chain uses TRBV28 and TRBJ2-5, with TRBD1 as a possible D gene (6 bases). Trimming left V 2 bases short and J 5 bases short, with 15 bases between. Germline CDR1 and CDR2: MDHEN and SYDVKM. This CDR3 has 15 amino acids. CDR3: CASSLPLQGWETQYF. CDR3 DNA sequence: TGTGCCAGCAGTTTACCCCTACAGGGTTGGGAGACCCAGTACTTC.

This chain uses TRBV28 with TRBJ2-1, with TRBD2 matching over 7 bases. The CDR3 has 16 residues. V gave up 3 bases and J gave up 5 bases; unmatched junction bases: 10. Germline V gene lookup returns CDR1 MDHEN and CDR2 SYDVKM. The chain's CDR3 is CASSLLGGSPNNEQFF. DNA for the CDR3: TGTGCCAGCAGTTTGTTGGGCGGGAGTCCAAACAATGAGCAGTTCTTC. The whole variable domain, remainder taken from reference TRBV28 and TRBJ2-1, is DVKVTQSSRYLVKRTGEKVFLECVQDMDHENMFWYRQDPGLGLRLIYFSYDVKMKEKGDIPEGYSVSREKKERFSLILESASTNQTSMYLCASSLLGGSPNNEQFFGPGTRLTVL.

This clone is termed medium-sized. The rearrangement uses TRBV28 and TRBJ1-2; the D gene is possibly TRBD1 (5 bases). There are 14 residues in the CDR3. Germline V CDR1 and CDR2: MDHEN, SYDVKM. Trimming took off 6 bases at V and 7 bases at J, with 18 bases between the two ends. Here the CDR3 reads CASRLYAGQGGYTF. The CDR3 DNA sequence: TGTGCCAGCAGGTTGTACGCAGGGCAAGGTGGCTACACCTTC.

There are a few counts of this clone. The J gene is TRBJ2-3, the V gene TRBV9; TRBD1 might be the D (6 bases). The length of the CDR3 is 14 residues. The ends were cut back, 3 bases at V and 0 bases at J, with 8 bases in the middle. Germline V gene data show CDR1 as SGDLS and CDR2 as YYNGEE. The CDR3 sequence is CASSAQGSTDTQYF. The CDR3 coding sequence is TGTGCCAGCAGCGCACAGGGAAGCACAGATACGCAGTATTTT. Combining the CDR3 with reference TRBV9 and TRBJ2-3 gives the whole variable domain DSGVTQTPKHLITATGQRVTLRCSPRSGDLSVYWYQQSLDQGLQFLIQYYNGEERAKGNILERFSAQQFPDLHSELNLSSLELGDSALYFCASSAQGSTDTQYFGPGTRLTVL.

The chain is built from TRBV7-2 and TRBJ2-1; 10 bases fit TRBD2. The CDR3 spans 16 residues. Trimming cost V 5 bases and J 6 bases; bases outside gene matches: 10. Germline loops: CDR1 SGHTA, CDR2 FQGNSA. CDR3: CASSLPGLAGANEQFF. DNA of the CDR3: TGTGCCAGCAGCCTCCCAGGGCTAGCGGGAGCCAATGAGCAGTTCTTC.

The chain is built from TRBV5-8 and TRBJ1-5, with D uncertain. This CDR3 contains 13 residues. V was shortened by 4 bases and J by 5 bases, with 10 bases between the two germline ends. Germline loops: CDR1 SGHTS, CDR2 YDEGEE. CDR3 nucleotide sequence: TGTGCCAGCAGCGTGAGCCTTGATCAGCCCCAGCATTTT. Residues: CASSVSLDQPQHF.

This chain's CDR3 is CASSLFPSSYEQYF. CDR3 nucleotides: TGTGCCAGCAGCCTCTTTCCGAGCTCCTACGAGCAGTACTTC. J is TRBJ2-7 and V is TRBV9; D uncertain. V gave up 4 bases and J gave up 0 bases, with 11 bases separating them. CDR1 SGDLS and CDR2 YYNGEE come from the germline V gene. There are 14 residues in the CDR3.

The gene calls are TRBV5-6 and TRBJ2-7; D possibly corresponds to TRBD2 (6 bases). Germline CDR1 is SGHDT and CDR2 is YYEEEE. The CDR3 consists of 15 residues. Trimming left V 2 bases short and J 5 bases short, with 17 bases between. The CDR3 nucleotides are TGTGCCAGCAGCTTTGCGGGGTCGGGTTTCGACGAGCAGTACTTC. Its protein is CASSFAGSGFDEQYF.

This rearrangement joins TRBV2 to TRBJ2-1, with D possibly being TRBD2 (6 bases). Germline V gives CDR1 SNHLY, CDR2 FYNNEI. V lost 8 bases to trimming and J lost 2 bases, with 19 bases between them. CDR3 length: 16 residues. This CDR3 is CASLPVGTPTYNEQFF. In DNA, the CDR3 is TGTGCCAGCTTACCTGTAGGGACTCCTACCTACAATGAGCAGTTCTTC.

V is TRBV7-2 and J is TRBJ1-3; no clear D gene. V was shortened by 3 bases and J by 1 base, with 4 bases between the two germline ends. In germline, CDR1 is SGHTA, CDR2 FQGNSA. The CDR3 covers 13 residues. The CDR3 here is CASSFFSGNTIYF. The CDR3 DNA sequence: TGTGCCAGCAGCTTCTTTTCTGGAAACACCATATATTTT.

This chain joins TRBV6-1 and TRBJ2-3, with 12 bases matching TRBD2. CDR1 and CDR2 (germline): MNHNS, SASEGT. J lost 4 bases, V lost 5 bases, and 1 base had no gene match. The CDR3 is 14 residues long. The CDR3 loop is CASSLAGGPDTQYF. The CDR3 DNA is TGTGCCAGCAGTCTAGCGGGAGGGCCAGATACGCAGTATTTT.

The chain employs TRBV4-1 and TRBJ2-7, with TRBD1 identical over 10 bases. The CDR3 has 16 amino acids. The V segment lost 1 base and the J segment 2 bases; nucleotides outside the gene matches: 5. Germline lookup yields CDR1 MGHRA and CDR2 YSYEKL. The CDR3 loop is CASSQASGTGAYEQYF. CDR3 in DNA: TGCGCCAGCAGCCAAGCCTCTGGGACAGGGGCCTACGAGCAGTACTTC.

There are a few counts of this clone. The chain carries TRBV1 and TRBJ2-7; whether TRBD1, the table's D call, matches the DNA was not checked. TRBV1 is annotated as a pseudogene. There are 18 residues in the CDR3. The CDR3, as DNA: TGCACCAGCAACACCCTGGGGCTAGATGGGGGCTTCTCCTACGAGCAGTACTTC. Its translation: CTSNTLGLDGGFSYEQYF.